Reported below is one T cell receptor (beta chain). Its antigen is not identified. The sample originates from a study of Ad26.COV2.S vaccination and SARS-CoV-2 variants. The table came from immunoSEQ multiplex PCR; TCRdb's copy has only in-frame clones and leaves some out. Here the sample spans approximately 360,000 clones, 83% being singletons. Germline-derived CDR1 and CDR2 are MNHEY and SMNVEV (reference sequence). V was pared by 6 bases and J by 4 bases, with 21 bases between. The CDR3 contains 16 residues. Findings of the study overall: The TCR-based breadth and depth measures might underestimate overall T cell responses. Once vaccination had occurred, spike-specific CD8+ and CD4+ T cell responses reportedly showed substantial breadth.

Documented treatment: about 20 received Ad26.COV2.S at low or high dose, single or two shots; about five received placebo; per-sample allocation not given. The samples date from day 63 after the first vaccine or placebo injection. Vaccine was an Ad26 vector expressing Wuhan-strain SARS-CoV-2 spike. The chain links TRBV27 to TRBJ1-1; perhaps TRBD1 as D (6 bases). The source material was peripheral blood, sampled in a trial of Ad26.COV2.S vaccine versus placebo. This TCR was sampled from a person between 18 and 65 years old who received the Ad26.COV2.S COVID-19 vaccine or a placebo. The CDR3 DNA reads as TGTGCCAGCAGGCGCTATTTCGGTACAGGGCCCACTGAAGCTTTCTTT. As protein: CASRRYFGTGPTEAFF.